These 23 T cell receptor beta chains came from one sample sequenced in a study of blood T cell repertoires in COVID-19. Profiling relied on immunoSEQ multiplex PCR, and the TCRdb table lists in-frame clones only, not all of them. The data show 240,000 or so clones, roughly 80% seen once. Sequencing was performed on peripheral blood. Receptors were obtained from an older woman with active or convalescent COVID-19.

This chain connects TRBV19 to TRBJ2-7, with 13 bases aligning to TRBD2. The CDR3 sequence is 16 residues long. Germline V lookup: CDR1 LNHDA, CDR2 SQIVND (reference sequence). After removal of 3 bases from V and 2 bases from J, the junction contained 4 bases not matched to a gene. CDR3 nucleotide sequence: TGTGCCAGTAGTATTGGACTAGCGGGGGCTACCTACGAGCAGTACTTC. Encoded protein: CASSIGLAGATYEQYF.

The chain recombines TRBV19 with TRBJ2-3, with 12 bases matching TRBD2. From germline, CDR1 is LNHDA and CDR2 SQIVND (reference sequence). The V segment lost 1 base and the J segment 4 bases; nucleotides outside the gene matches: 3. This CDR3 contains 16 residues. The CDR3 loop is CASSIGPSGGADTQYF. CDR3 DNA: TGTGCCAGTAGTATAGGCCCTAGCGGGGGGGCAGATACGCAGTATTTT.

The chain recombines TRBV6-5 with TRBJ2-7, with TRBD2 identical over 7 bases. The CDR3 consists of 11 residues. The germline CDR1 and CDR2 sequences are MNHEY and SVGAGI. Germline trimming cut 8 bases from V and 3 bases from J; bases unmatched to any gene: 1. The CDR3 here is CASGGGYEQYF. CDR3 sequence (DNA): TGTGCCAGCGGGGGGGGCTACGAGCAGTACTTC.

With regard to this clone: The same CDR3 can be traced to other DNA sequences in this sample. The chain joins TRBV5-1 to TRBJ1-5; possible D gene TRBD1, 6 bases. This CDR3 contains 16 residues. With 0 bases removed from V and 2 bases from J, the gap between germline ends came to 12 bases. CDR1 is SGHRS and CDR2 is YFSETQ in the germline V gene. The chain's CDR3 is CASSLDGRGGNQPQHF. CDR3 bases: TGCGCCAGCAGCTTGGATGGCAGGGGAGGCAATCAGCCCCAGCATTTT.

The chain is built from TRBV27 and TRBJ1-1; D gene uncertain. V dropped 8 bases and J dropped 4 bases, with 17 bases sitting between them. CDR1 is MNHEY and CDR2 is SMNVEV in the germline V gene (reference sequence). The CDR3 contains 14 residues. The CDR3 sequence: CASSWAGLGTEAFF. The CDR3 DNA reads as TGTGCCAGCTCATGGGCGGGGTTGGGCACTGAAGCTTTCTTT.

The rearrangement uses TRBV6-5 and TRBJ2-7; D is uncertain. Germline CDR1 is MNHEY and CDR2 is SVGAGI. V was pared by 2 bases and J by 3 bases, with 5 bases between. The CDR3 totals 12 residues. For the CDR3, the DNA is TGTGCCAGCAGTTACCCGGGCTACGAGCAGTACTTC. The encoded protein is CASSYPGYEQYF.

The chain carries TRBV5-5 and TRBJ1-3, with D maybe TRBD1 (6 bases). The germline CDR1 and CDR2 sequences are SGHKS and YYEKEE (reference sequence). The CDR3 is made up of 17 amino acids. The germline V and J ends were trimmed by 1 base and 0 bases, with 14 bases remaining between them. The chain's CDR3 is CASSLFRIQGSGNTIYF. Here the CDR3 DNA reads TGTGCCAGCAGCTTGTTTCGGATACAGGGCTCTGGAAACACCATATATTTT.

This rearrangement joins TRBV4-1 to TRBJ2-7, with 9 nucleotides matching TRBD2. Germline trimming cut 2 bases from V and 0 bases from J; bases unmatched to any gene: 2. From germline, CDR1 is MGHRA and CDR2 YSYEKL. This CDR3 comprises 15 residues. The CDR3 region has the DNA TGCGCCAGCAGCCAAATAGCGGGGGCCTCCTACGAGCAGTACTTC. It yields the protein CASSQIAGASYEQYF.

The V and J genes are TRBV28 and TRBJ1-1; TRBD1 might be the D (6 bases). The CDR3 has 16 residues. Germline CDR1 and CDR2: MDHEN and SYDVKM. The germline V and J ends were trimmed by 3 bases and 0 bases, with 14 bases remaining between them. The CDR3 is CASSFLGRGLNTEAFF. The CDR3 nucleotides read TGTGCCAGCAGTTTCCTCGGCAGGGGCCTGAACACTGAAGCTTTCTTT.

The V gene is TRBV20-1, the J gene TRBJ1-1, with a tentative D call TRBD1 (6 bases). This CDR3 region has 15 residues. The germline gives CDR1 DFQATT, CDR2 SNEGSKA (reference sequence). Trimming cost V 6 bases and J 1 base, with 18 bases left between them. The CDR3 sequence is CSASRGGAPNTEAFF. CDR3 nucleotide sequence: TGCAGTGCCAGTAGGGGGGGGGCCCCGAACACTGAAGCTTTCTTT.

The chain uses TRBV5-4 and TRBJ2-5; 9 positions match TRBD1. This CDR3 region has 15 residues. Trimming cost V 0 bases and J 5 bases; bases outside gene matches: 5. Per the germline V gene, CDR1 is SGHNT and CDR2 is YYREEE (reference sequence). The CDR3 sequence: CASSLGDRVRETQYF. CDR3 coding DNA: TGTGCCAGCAGCTTGGGGGACAGGGTACGTGAGACCCAGTACTTC.

This chain links TRBV6-6 with TRBJ2-2; tentatively, D is TRBD1 (5 bases). The germline V gene has CDR1 MNHNY and CDR2 SVGAGI (reference sequence). CDR3 size: 12 residues. The germline V and J ends were trimmed by 7 bases and 6 bases, with 9 bases remaining between them. The CDR3 nucleotides are TGTGCCAGCACCAAGGGGCCCGGGGAGCTGTTTTTT. The encoded protein is CASTKGPGELFF.

The CDR3 nucleotides read TGTGCCAGCAGTCTCCTGACAGGGAACTATGGCTACACCTTC. It codes for CASSLLTGNYGYTF. The V call is TRBV28, the J call TRBJ1-2; TRBD1 matches at 7 bases. V dropped 5 bases and J dropped 2; count of bases not matched to a gene: 5. Germline lookup yields CDR1 MDHEN and CDR2 SYDVKM. The CDR3 has 14 residues.

The V and J genes are TRBV4-1 and TRBJ1-2; the D gene is possibly TRBD1 (6 bases). The CDR3 has 15 amino acids. The V gene's germline CDR1 is MGHRA and CDR2 YSYEKL. With 3 bases removed from V and 4 bases from J, the gap between germline ends came to 15 bases. The CDR3 is CASSQIGGALYGYTF. The CDR3 DNA reads as TGCGCCAGCAGCCAGATCGGGGGGGCCCTCTATGGCTACACCTTC.

V usage is TRBV19 and J usage is TRBJ1-1; unclear D gene. There are 17 residues in the CDR3. The germline V and J ends were trimmed by 0 bases and 4 bases, with 18 bases remaining between them. The germline gives CDR1 LNHDA, CDR2 SQIVND (reference sequence). CDR3 sequence reads: CASSIDPGPNTPTEAFF. The CDR3 DNA is TGTGCCAGTAGTATAGATCCCGGTCCTAATACGCCCACTGAAGCTTTCTTT.

The chain is built from TRBV5-1 and TRBJ1-1; a possible D gene is TRBD1 (6 bases). CDR1 is SGHRS, CDR2 YFSETQ, per germline. The CDR3 has 14 amino acids. Trimming pared 3 bases from V and 5 bases from J, leaving 14 bases between. The CDR3 DNA sequence: TGCGCCAGCAGCTCAGGGGATCGGATAACTGAAGCTTTCTTT. It translates to CASSSGDRITEAFF. Supplemented by reference TRBV5-1 and TRBJ1-1, the full variable domain reads KAGVTQTPRYLIKTRGQQVTLSCSPISGHRSVSWYQQTPGQGLQFLFEYFSETQRNKGNFPGRFSGRQFSNSRSEMNVSTLELGDSALYLCASSSGDRITEAFFGQGTRLTVV.

V and J are TRBV6-2 or TRBV6-3 and TRBJ1-2; 7 bases line up with TRBD1. The CDR3 spans 16 residues. From germline, CDR1 is MNHEY and CDR2 SVGEGT. V shed 2 bases, J shed 2 bases, and the junction held 8 bases outside the gene matches. This CDR3 reads CASSYPNPDRNYGYTF. The CDR3 nucleotides read TGTGCCAGCAGTTACCCCAACCCGGACAGGAACTATGGCTACACCTTC.

The chain has TRBV19 and TRBJ2-2; 10 bases match TRBD1. CDR1 and CDR2 (germline): LNHDA, SQIVND (reference sequence). V dropped 9 bases and J dropped 1; count of bases not matched to a gene: 5. The CDR3 contains 15 residues. CDR3 in amino acids: CASRRDRGNTGELFF. The CDR3 nucleotides are TGTGCCAGCCGCCGGGACAGGGGGAACACCGGGGAGCTGTTTTTT.

CDR3 coding DNA: TGTGCCAGCAGCACGACTAGCGGGGGGGCTGGGGCCAACGTCCTGACTTTC. It translates to CASSTTSGGAGANVLTF. The rearrangement joins TRBV5-4 to TRBJ2-6, with 14 bases fitting TRBD2. Trimming removed 4 bases from V and 2 bases from J; junction bases left unmatched: 2. Germline CDR1 reads SGHNT; CDR2 reads YYREEE (reference sequence). The CDR3 spans 17 residues.

The chain combines TRBV6-5 with TRBJ1-1; 7 nucleotides line up with TRBD1. CDR1 is MNHEY, CDR2 SVGAGI, per germline. The CDR3 runs to 15 residues. J lost 0 bases, V lost 2 bases, and 3 bases had no gene match. In DNA form, the CDR3 reads TGTGCCAGCAGTTACGCCGACAGGGTGAACACTGAAGCTTTCTTT. It is translated as CASSYADRVNTEAFF.

The rearrangement uses TRBV30 and TRBJ1-2; D is possibly TRBD1 (6 bases). Per the germline V gene, CDR1 is GTSNPN and CDR2 is SVGIG (reference sequence). CDR3 length equals 16 residues. V lost 3 bases to trimming and J lost 0 bases, with 17 bases between them. CDR3 sequence reads: CAWRPNPRGTNYGYTF. CDR3 nucleotide sequence: TGTGCCTGGAGACCGAATCCCAGGGGTACTAACTATGGCTACACCTTC.

V usage is TRBV4-1 and J usage is TRBJ1-6, with D perhaps TRBD1 (5 bases). CDR1 MGHRA and CDR2 YSYEKL come from the germline V gene. The ends were cut back, 2 bases at V and 6 bases at J, with 14 bases in the middle. The CDR3 sequence is 16 residues long. The CDR3 DNA reads TGCGCCAGCAGCCAAAAAGGGGCAGCGAGTAATTCACCCCTCCACTTT. Translating it yields CASSQKGAASNSPLHF.

The V call is TRBV6-2 or TRBV6-3, the J call TRBJ2-1; TRBD2 matches 7 bases. CDR3 length: 14 amino acids. Germline assignment: CDR1 MNHEY and CDR2 SVGEGT. Unmatched junction bases numbered 9, after V lost 8 bases and J lost 5 bases. CDR3 DNA: TGTGCCAGCCGCCCGATCGGGGGGAACAATGAGCAGTTCTTC. Translated: CASRPIGGNNEQFF.